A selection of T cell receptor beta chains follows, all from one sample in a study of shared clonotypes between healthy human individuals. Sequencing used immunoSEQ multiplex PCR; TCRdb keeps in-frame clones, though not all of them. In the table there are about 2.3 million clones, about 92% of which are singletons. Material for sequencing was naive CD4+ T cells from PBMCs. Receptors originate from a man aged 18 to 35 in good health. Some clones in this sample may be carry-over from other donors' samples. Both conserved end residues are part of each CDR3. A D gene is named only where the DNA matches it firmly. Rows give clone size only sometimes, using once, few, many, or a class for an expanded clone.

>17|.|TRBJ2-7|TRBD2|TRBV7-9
CASSQGLAGVKSYEQYF
TGTGCCAGCAGCCAGGGACTAGCGGGAGTAAAGTCCTACGAGCAGTACTTC
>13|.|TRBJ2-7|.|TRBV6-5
CASSSQGPSEQYF
TGTGCCAGCAGTTCGCAGGGCCCATCCGAGCAGTACTTC
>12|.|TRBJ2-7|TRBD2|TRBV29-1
CSATSGTYEQYF
TGCAGCGCGACTAGCGGGACCTACGAGCAGTACTTC
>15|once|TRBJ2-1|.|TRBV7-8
CASSLVQGRPNEQFF
TGTGCCAGCAGCTTAGTCCAGGGGAGGCCCAATGAGCAGTTCTTC
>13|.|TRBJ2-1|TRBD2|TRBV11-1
CASTLGLEGKQFF
TGTGCCAGCACCTTGGGACTAGAGGGGAAGCAGTTCTTC
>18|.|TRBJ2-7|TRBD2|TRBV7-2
CASSFPGTSGSWDYEQYF
TGTGCCAGCAGCTTTCCCGGGACTAGCGGGTCTTGGGACTACGAGCAGTACTTC
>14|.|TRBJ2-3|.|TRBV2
CASSLRQDTDTQYF
TGTGCCAGCAGTCTGCGACAGGACACAGATACGCAGTATTTT
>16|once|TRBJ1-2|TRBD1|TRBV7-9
CASSLVTGTADYGYTF
TGTGCCAGCAGCTTAGTAACCGGGACAGCGGACTATGGCTACACCTTC
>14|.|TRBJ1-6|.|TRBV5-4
CASSLVRSNSPLHF
TGTGCCAGCAGCTTGGTCAGGTCGAATTCACCCCTCCACTTT
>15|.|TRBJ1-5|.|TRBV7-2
CASSFRGTGNQPQHF
TGTGCCAGCAGCTTCCGGGGTACGGGCAATCAGCCCCAGCATTTT
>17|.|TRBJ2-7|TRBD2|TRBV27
CASSLARHVGGPYEQYF
TGTGCCAGCAGTTTGGCCAGACACGTGGGAGGGCCCTACGAGCAGTACTTC
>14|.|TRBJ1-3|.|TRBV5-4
CASSLVGSGNTIYF
TGTGCCAGCAGCTTGGTCGGCTCTGGAAACACCATATATTTT
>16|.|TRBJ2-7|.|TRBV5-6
CASSPLGSGSTYEQYF
TGTGCCAGCAGCCCATTGGGTAGCGGTAGTACCTACGAGCAGTACTTC
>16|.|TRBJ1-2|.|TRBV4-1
CASSQERSLRNYGYTF
TGCGCCAGCAGCCAAGAAAGAAGTTTAAGGAACTATGGCTACACCTTC
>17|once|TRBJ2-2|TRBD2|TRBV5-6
CASSMLAGVSLAGELFF
TGTGCCAGCAGCATGCTAGCGGGAGTTAGCCTTGCCGGGGAGCTGTTTTTT
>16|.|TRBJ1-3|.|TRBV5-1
CASSFRQQSSGNTIYF
TGCGCCAGCAGCTTCCGTCAACAAAGCTCTGGAAACACCATATATTTT
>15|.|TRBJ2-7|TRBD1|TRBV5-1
CASSFGTGGFYEQYF
TGCGCCAGCAGCTTCGGGACAGGTGGATTCTACGAGCAGTACTTC
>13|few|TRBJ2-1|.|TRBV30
CAWRGSIRDEQFF
TGTGCCTGGAGAGGGAGTATCCGCGATGAGCAGTTCTTC
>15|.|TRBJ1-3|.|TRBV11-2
CASSDPRGSGNTIYF
TGTGCCAGCAGCGACCCTCGCGGGTCTGGAAACACCATATATTTT
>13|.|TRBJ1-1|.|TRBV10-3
CASGQQVNTEAFF
TGTGCCTCGGGGCAACAGGTGAACACTGAAGCTTTCTTT
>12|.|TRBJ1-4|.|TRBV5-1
CASSLGSGPLFF
TGCGCCAGCAGCTTGGGTTCCGGGCCCCTGTTTTTT
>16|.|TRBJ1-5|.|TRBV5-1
CASSLEPGLGNQPQHF
TGCGCCAGCAGCTTGGAACCAGGTTTGGGAAATCAGCCCCAGCATTTT
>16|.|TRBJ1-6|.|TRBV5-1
CASSLAPGGADSPLHF
TGCGCCAGCAGCCTCGCGCCCGGGGGGGCAGATTCACCCCTCCACTTT
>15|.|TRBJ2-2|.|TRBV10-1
CASTSKGLGTGELFF
TGCGCCAGCACTTCGAAGGGGTTGGGCACCGGGGAGCTGTTTTTT
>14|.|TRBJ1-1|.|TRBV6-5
CASSSGWGNTEAFF
TGTGCCAGCAGTTCGGGCTGGGGGAACACTGAAGCTTTCTTT
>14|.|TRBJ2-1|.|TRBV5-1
CASSGDSSYNEQFF
TGCGCCAGCAGTGGGGATAGCTCCTACAATGAGCAGTTCTTC
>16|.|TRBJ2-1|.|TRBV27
CASSLPGAARYNEQFF
TGTGCCAGCAGTCTTCCCGGGGCGGCCCGATACAATGAGCAGTTCTTC
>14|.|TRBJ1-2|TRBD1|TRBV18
CASSPTTGDYGYTF
TGTGCCAGCTCACCTACGACAGGGGACTATGGCTACACCTTC
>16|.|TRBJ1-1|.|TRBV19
CASSIRWQIMNTEAFF
TGTGCCAGTAGTATACGTTGGCAGATCATGAACACTGAAGCTTTCTTT
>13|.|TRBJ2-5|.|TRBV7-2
CASNTGTTETQYF
TGTGCCAGCAACACCGGGACAACGGAGACCCAGTACTTC
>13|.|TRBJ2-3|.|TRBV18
CASSPGPGDPQYF
TGTGCCAGCTCACCGGGCCCGGGAGACCCGCAGTATTTT
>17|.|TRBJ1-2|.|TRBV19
CASSTPGRRRSNYGYTF
TGTGCCAGTAGTACGCCCGGGAGACGGAGGTCCAACTATGGCTACACCTTC
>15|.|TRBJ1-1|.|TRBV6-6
CASRGQTSGGTEAFF
TGTGCCAGCAGAGGCCAAACCTCTGGAGGCACTGAAGCTTTCTTT
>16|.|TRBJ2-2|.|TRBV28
CASSSPSGRNTGELFF
TGTGCCAGCAGTAGCCCGTCGGGGCGGAACACCGGGGAGCTGTTTTTT
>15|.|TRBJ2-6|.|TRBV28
CASSLGLSGANVLTF
TGTGCCAGCAGTTTGGGCCTCTCTGGGGCCAACGTCCTGACTTTC
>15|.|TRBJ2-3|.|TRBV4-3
CASSQDPLVTDTQYF
TGCGCCAGCAGCCAAGACCCCCTTGTCACAGATACGCAGTATTTT
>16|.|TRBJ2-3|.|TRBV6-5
CASSYGKGTSTDTQYF
TGTGCCAGCAGTTACGGGAAGGGGACTAGCACAGATACGCAGTATTTT
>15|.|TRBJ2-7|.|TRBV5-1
CASSLDIRARDEQYF
TGCGCCAGCAGCCTCGACATTCGGGCGAGGGACGAGCAGTACTTC
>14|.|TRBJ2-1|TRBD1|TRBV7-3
CASSWGTANNEQFF
TGTGCCAGCAGCTGGGGGACAGCAAACAATGAGCAGTTCTTC